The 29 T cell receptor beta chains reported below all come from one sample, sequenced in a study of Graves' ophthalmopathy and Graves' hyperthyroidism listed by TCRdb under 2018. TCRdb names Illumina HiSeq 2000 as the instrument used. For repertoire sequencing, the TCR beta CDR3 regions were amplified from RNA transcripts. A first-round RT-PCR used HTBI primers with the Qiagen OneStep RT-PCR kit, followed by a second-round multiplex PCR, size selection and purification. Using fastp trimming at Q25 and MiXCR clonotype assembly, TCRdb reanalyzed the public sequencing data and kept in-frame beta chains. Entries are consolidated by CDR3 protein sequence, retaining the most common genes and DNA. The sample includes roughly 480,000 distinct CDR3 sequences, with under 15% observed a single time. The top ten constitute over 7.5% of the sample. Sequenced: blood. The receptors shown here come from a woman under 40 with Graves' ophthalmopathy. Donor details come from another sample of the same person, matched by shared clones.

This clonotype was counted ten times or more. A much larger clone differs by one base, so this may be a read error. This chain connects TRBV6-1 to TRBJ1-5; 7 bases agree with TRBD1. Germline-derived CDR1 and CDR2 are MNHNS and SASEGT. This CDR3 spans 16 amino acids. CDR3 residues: CASRLSGGYSNQPQRF. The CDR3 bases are TGTGCCAGCAGACTTTCAGGGGGGTATAGCAATCAGCCCCAGCGTTTT.

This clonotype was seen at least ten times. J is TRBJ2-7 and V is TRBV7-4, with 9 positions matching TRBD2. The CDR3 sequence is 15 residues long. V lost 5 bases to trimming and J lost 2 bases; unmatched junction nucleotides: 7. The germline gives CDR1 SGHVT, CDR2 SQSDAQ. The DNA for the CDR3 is TGTGCCAGCAGCCCATCTAGCGGGACAGCCTACGAGCAGTACTTC. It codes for CASSPSSGTAYEQYF.

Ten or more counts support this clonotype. CDR3 DNA sequence: TGTGCCAGCAGTAACGACCCAGGGGAGTTGCACACTGAAGCTTTCTTT. It encodes CASSNDPGELHTEAFF. The chain recombines TRBV12-3 or TRBV12-4 with TRBJ1-1; TRBD1 is a possible D gene (6 bases). Trimming pared 5 bases from V and 3 bases from J, leaving 19 bases between. This CDR3 is built from 16 residues.

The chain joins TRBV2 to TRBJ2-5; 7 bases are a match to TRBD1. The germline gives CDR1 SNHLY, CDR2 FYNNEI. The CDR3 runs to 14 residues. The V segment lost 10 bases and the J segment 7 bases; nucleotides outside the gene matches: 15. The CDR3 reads CAIKPSTGQGTQYF. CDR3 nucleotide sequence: TGTGCCATCAAACCCTCGACAGGGCAGGGGACCCAGTACTTC.

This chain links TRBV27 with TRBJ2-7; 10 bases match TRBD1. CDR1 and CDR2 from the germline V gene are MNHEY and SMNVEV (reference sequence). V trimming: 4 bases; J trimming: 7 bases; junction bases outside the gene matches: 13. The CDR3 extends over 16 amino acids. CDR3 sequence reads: CASSSTLGTGVWEQYF. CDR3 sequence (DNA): TGTGCCAGCAGTTCGACCCTCGGGACAGGGGTGTGGGAGCAGTACTTC.

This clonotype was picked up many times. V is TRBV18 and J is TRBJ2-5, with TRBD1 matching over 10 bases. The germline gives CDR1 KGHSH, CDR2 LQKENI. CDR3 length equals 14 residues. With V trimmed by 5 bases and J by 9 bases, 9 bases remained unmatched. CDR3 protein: CASSDRGPRSAQYF. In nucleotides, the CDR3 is TGTGCCAGCTCAGACAGGGGGCCAAGGTCGGCCCAGTACTTC.

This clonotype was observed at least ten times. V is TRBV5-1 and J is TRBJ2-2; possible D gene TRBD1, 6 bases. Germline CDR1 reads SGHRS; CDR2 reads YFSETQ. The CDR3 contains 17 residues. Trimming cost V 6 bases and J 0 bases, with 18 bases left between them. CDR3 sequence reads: CASTRTANPANTGELFF. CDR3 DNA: TGCGCCAGCACCAGGACAGCAAATCCCGCGAACACCGGGGAGCTGTTTTTT.

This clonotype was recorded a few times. In DNA, the CDR3 is TGTGCCTGGGGTGGAGCTAGACTCCAGCCCCAGCATTTT. Protein: CAWGGARLQPQHF. V is TRBV30 and J is TRBJ1-5; D not certain. Germline V lookup: CDR1 GTSNPN, CDR2 SVGIG (reference sequence). This CDR3 region has 13 residues. V lost 5 bases and J lost 7, with 15 bases in between.

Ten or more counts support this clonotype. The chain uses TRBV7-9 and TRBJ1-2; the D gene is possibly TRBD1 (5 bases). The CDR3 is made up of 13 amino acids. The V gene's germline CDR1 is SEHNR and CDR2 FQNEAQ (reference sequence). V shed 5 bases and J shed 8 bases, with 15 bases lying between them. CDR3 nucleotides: TGTGCCAGCAGCATCCAGGGACTAGGCGGCTACACCTTC. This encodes CASSIQGLGGYTF. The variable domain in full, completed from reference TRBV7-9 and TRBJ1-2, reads DTGVSQNPRHKITKRGQNVTFRCDPISEHNRLYWYRQTLGQGPEFLTYFQNEAQLEKSRLLSDRFSAERPKGSFSTLEIQRTEQGDSAMYLCASSIQGLGGYTFGSGTRLTVV.

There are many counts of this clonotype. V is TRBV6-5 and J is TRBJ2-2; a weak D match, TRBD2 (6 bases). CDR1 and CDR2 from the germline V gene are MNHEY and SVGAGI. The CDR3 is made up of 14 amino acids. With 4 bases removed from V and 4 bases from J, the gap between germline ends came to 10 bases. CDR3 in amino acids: CASSFQEGTGELFF. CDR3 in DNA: TGTGCCAGCAGTTTTCAGGAGGGCACCGGGGAGCTGTTTTTT.

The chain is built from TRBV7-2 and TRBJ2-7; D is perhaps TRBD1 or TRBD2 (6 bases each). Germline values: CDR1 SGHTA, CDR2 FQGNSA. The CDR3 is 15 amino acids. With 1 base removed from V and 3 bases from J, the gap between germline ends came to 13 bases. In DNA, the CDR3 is TGTGCCAGCAGCTTAGTTCGGGGGCGAAGCTACGAGCAGTACTTC. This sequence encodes CASSLVRGRSYEQYF. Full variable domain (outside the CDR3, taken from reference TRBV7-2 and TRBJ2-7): GAGVSQSPSNKVTEKGKDVELRCDPISGHTALYWYRQSLGQGLEFLIYFQGNSAPDKSGLPSDRFSAERTGGSVSTLTIQRTQQEDSAVYLCASSLVRGRSYEQYFGPGTRLTVT.

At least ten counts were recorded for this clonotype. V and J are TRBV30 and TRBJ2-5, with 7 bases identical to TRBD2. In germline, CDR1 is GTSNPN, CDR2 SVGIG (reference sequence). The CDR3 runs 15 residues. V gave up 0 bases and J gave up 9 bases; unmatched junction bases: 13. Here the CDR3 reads CAWSVLGGGRFSQYF. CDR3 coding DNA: TGTGCCTGGAGTGTACTTGGGGGGGGACGGTTCTCCCAGTACTTC.

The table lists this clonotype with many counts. This CDR3 is CASSLNRGTHEQYF. CDR3 bases: TGTGCCAGCAGCTTAAACAGGGGAACGCACGAGCAGTACTTC. The chain has TRBV7-8 and TRBJ2-7; 7 bases match TRBD1. The trim removed 2 bases at V and 5 bases at J, leaving 6 bases unmatched. The germline gives CDR1 SGHVS, CDR2 FQNEAQ. The CDR3 covers 14 residues.

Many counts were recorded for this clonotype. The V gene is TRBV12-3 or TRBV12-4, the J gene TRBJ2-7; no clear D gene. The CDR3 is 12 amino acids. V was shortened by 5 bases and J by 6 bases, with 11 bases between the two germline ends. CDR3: CASSPSLVEQYF. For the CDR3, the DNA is TGTGCCAGCAGTCCGTCGTTGGTCGAGCAGTACTTC.

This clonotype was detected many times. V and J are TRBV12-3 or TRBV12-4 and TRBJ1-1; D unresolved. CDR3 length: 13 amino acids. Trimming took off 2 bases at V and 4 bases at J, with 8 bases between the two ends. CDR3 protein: CASSLIVGTEAFF. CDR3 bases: TGTGCCAGCAGTTTAATTGTGGGCACTGAAGCTTTCTTT.

The CDR3 nucleotides are TGTGCCAGCAGTTCCAGGCGTCACTCCTACGAGCAGTACTTC. This translates into CASSSRRHSYEQYF. This rearrangement joins TRBV6-2 or TRBV6-3 to TRBJ2-7; D is undetermined. The CDR3 contains 14 residues. Trimming removed 4 bases at V and 0 bases at J, with 10 bases between. Looked up from germline, CDR1 is MNHEY and CDR2 is SVGEGT.

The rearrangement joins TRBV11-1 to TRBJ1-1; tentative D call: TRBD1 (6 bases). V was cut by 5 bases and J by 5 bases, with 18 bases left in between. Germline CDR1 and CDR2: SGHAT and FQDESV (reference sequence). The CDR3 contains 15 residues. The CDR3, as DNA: TGTGCCAGCAGCCAAGGTATGGGGGGCAGGACTGAAGCTTTCTTT. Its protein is CASSQGMGGRTEAFF.

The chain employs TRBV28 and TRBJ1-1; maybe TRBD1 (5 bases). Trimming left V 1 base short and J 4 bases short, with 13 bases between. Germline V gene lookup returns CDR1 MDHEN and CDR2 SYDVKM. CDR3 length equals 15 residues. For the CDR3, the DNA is TGTGCCAGCAGTTTATACGGCAGGGAGGGCACTGAAGCTTTCTTT. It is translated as CASSLYGREGTEAFF.

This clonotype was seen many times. The CDR3, as DNA: TGTGCCAGCAGTTTAGGACCCCTAACCTCCTACGAGCAGTACTTC. This sequence encodes CASSLGPLTSYEQYF. V usage is TRBV28 and J usage is TRBJ2-7; D is uncertain. Germline loops: CDR1 MDHEN, CDR2 SYDVKM. The CDR3 runs to 15 residues. Trimming took off 2 bases at V and 0 bases at J, with 11 bases between the two ends.

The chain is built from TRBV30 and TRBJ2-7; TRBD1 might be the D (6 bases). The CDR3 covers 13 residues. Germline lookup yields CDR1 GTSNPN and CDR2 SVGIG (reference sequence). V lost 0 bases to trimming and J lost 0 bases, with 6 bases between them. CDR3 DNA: TGTGCCTGGAGTGTCAGGGGCTCCTACGAGCAGTACTTC. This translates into CAWSVRGSYEQYF.

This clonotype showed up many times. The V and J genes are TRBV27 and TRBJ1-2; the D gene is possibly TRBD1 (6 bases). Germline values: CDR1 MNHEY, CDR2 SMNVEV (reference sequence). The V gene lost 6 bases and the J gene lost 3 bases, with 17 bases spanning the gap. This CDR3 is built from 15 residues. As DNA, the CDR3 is TGTGCCAGCAGCTTACCGGGGGGCCTCGACTATGGCTACACCTTC. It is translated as CASSLPGGLDYGYTF.

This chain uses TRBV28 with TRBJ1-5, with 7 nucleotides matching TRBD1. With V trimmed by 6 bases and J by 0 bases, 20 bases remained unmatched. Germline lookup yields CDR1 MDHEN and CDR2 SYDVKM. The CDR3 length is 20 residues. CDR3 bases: TGTGCCAGCAGAAGGACAGGCCTTGACTCCTTTATTTTTAGCAATCAGCCCCAGCATTTT. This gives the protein CASRRTGLDSFIFSNQPQHF.

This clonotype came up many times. CDR3 protein: CARSPQGPTPSSYEQYF. Here the CDR3 DNA reads TGTGCCAGAAGCCCCCAGGGCCCAACCCCTAGCTCCTACGAGCAGTACTTC. The gene calls are TRBV28 and TRBJ2-7; TRBD1 is a possible D gene (5 bases). Looked up from germline, CDR1 is MDHEN and CDR2 is SYDVKM. The CDR3 has 17 amino acids. V dropped 9 bases and J dropped 0 bases, with 24 bases sitting between them.

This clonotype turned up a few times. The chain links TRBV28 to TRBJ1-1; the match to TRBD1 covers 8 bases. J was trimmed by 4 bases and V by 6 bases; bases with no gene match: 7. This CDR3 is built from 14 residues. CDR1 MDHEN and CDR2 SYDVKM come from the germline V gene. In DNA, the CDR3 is TGTGCCAGCAGACACCCAGGGGGCGGCACTGAAGCTTTCTTT. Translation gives CASRHPGGGTEAFF.

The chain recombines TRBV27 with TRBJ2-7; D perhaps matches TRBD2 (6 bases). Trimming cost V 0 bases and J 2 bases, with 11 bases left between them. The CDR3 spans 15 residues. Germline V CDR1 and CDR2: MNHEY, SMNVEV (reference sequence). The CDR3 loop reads CASSLSRGTAYEQYF. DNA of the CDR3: TGTGCCAGCAGTTTATCTCGCGGGACTGCCTACGAGCAGTACTTC.

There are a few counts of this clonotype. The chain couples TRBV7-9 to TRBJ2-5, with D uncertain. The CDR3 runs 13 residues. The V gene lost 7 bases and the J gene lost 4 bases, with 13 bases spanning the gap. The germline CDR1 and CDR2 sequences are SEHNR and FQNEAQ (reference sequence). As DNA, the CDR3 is TGTGCCAGCACCACTCCGGAGCCAGAGACCCAGTACTTC. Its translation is CASTTPEPETQYF.

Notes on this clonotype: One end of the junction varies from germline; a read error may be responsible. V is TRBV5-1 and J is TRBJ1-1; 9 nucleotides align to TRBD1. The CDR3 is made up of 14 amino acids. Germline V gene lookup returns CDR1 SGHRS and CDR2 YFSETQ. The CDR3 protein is CASSVQGADTEACF. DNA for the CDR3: TGCGCCAGCAGCGTACAGGGGGCTGACACTGAAGCTTGCTTT. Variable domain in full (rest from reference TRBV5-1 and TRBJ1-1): KAGVTQTPRYLIKTRGQQVTLSCSPISGHRSVSWYQQTPGQGLQFLFEYFSETQRNKGNFPGRFSGRQFSNSRSEMNVSTLELGDSALYLCASSVQGADTEACFGQGTRLTVV.

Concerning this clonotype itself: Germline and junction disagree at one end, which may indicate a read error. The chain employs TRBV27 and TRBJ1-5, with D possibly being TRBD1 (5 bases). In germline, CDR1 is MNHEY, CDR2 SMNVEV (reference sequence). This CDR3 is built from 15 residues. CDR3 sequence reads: CASSPRDVSRQPQHF. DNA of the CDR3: TGTGCCAGCAGTCCACGGGACGTTTCGCGGCAGCCTCAGCATTTT.

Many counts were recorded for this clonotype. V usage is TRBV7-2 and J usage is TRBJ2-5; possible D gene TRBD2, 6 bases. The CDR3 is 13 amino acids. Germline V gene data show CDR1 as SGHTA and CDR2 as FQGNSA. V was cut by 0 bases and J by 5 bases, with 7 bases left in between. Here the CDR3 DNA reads TGTGCCAGCAGCTTAGCTCGGGGGGAGACCCAGTACTTC. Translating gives CASSLARGETQYF.